These 14 T cell receptor beta chains originate from one sample sequenced in a study of liver allograft versus peripheral blood T cells. Turning to the study itself: Graft-liver T cell receptor repertoires were compared against recipient peripheral blood repertoires.

TCRdb reprocessed the reads with MiXCR, giving one entry per CDR3 protein. Seen here are 1,900 or so distinct CDR3 sequences, around 19% observed once, and the top ten hold around 60%. The receptors were sampled from a human patient who had a liver transplant. The graft donor may be the source of some T cells.

This clonotype showed up just a few times. The V and J genes are TRBV13 and TRBJ2-2; D not resolved. V was trimmed by 0 bases and J by 4 bases, leaving 9 bases between them. CDR1 is PRHDT, CDR2 FYEKMQ, per germline (reference sequence). This CDR3 spans 15 amino acids. The chain's CDR3 is CASSLGGKGTGELFF. Here the CDR3 DNA reads TGTGCCAGCAGCTTAGGAGGGAAGGGCACCGGGGAGCTGTTTTTT.

This clonotype came up a few times. V gene TRBV19 combines with J gene TRBJ2-1, with 11 bases fitting TRBD2. Germline-derived CDR1 and CDR2 are LNHDA and SQIVND (reference sequence). The trim removed 7 bases at V and 9 bases at J, leaving 8 bases unmatched. The CDR3 loop spans 14 amino acids. CDR3 protein: CASNLAGGLSEQFF. The CDR3 coding sequence is TGTGCCAGTAACCTAGCGGGGGGACTTAGTGAGCAGTTCTTC.

The rearrangement joins TRBV27 to TRBJ2-1; TRBD2 matches 8 bases. V lost 5 bases, J lost 1 base, and 10 bases stayed unmatched. From germline, CDR1 is MNHEY and CDR2 SMNVEV (reference sequence). This CDR3 has 17 amino acids. CDR3 in amino acids: CASSPLGGRRSYNEQFF. CDR3 DNA: TGTGCCAGCAGTCCCCTTGGCGGGAGGCGATCCTACAATGAGCAGTTCTTC.

Written as DNA, the CDR3 is TGTGCCAGCAGTTACGGCGGGACAGCTTATGGCTACACCTTC. As protein: CASSYGGTAYGYTF. V gene TRBV6-5 combines with J gene TRBJ1-2, with 7 nucleotides matching TRBD1. Germline CDR1 is MNHEY and CDR2 is SVGAGI. The ends lost 2 bases at V and 5 bases at J; junction bases unmatched: 5. The CDR3 covers 14 residues.

This chain connects TRBV28 to TRBJ1-4, with D possibly matching TRBD1 (6 bases). The CDR3 is made up of 15 amino acids. Between the trimmed V and J ends, which lost 6 bases and 5 bases, there was a span of 16 bases. Germline V lookup: CDR1 MDHEN, CDR2 SYDVKM. This CDR3 reads CASSPHYTGNEKLFF. CDR3 coding DNA: TGTGCCAGCAGCCCCCACTATACAGGGAATGAAAAACTGTTTTTT.

V and J are TRBV12-3 or TRBV12-4 and TRBJ2-7; 9 nucleotides line up with TRBD1. CDR3 size: 15 residues. With V trimmed by 3 bases and J by 5 bases, 8 bases remained unmatched. CDR3 residues: CASSFHGTGKDEQYF. DNA of the CDR3: TGTGCCAGCAGTTTCCACGGGACAGGGAAAGACGAGCAGTACTTC.

By share, this clonotype counts as large. This chain uses TRBV27 with TRBJ2-7, with unresolved D. V was shortened by 5 bases and J by 3 bases, with 14 bases between the two germline ends. CDR1 is MNHEY, CDR2 SMNVEV, per germline (reference sequence). The CDR3 runs to 14 residues. The CDR3: CASSVDGNLYEQYF. DNA for the CDR3: TGTGCCAGCAGTGTGGACGGAAACCTCTACGAGCAGTACTTC.

This clonotype was observed once. The chain combines TRBV7-9 with TRBJ1-3; TRBD1 matches at 7 bases. The CDR3 length is 16 residues. V dropped 5 bases and J dropped 2; count of bases not matched to a gene: 9. Germline V gives CDR1 SEHNR, CDR2 FQNEAQ (reference sequence). CDR3 in amino acids: CASSIDRVRAGNTIYF. The CDR3 bases are TGTGCCAGCAGCATCGACAGGGTGCGAGCTGGAAACACCATATATTTT.

By proportion, this clonotype is medium-sized (0.01 to 0.1%). This rearrangement joins TRBV27 to TRBJ1-1; D perhaps matches TRBD1 (5 bases). This CDR3 contains 15 residues. The germline gives CDR1 MNHEY, CDR2 SMNVEV (reference sequence). Trimming stripped 4 bases from V and 3 bases from J, with 15 bases between. This CDR3 is CASSSPENRYTEAFF. CDR3 nucleotide sequence: TGTGCCAGCAGTTCCCCAGAGAACAGGTACACTGAAGCTTTCTTT.

Details on this clonotype: Possible read error: a much larger clone is one base away. The chain uses TRBV6-5 and TRBJ2-5, with 10 bases identical to TRBD2. The CDR3 is 15 residues long. Germline V lookup: CDR1 MNHEY, CDR2 SVGAGI. In nucleotides, the CDR3 is TGTGCCAGCAGCCCCGCCCTAGCGGGAGTCGAGACCCTGTACTTC. As protein: CASSPALAGVETLYF.

Worth noting for this clonotype: A single base separates this from a much larger clone, so it may be a read error. The gene calls are TRBV29-1 and TRBJ2-7; the D call may be TRBD1 or TRBD2 (5 bases each). CDR1 SQVTM and CDR2 ANQGSEA come from the germline V gene. Trimming removed 5 bases at V and 7 bases at J, with 9 bases between. CDR3 length: 10 amino acids. The CDR3 coding sequence is TGCAGCGTTCGGGGCTATGAGCAGTACTTC. Translated: CSVRGYEQYF.

This clonotype is labeled as medium-sized. This chain links TRBV6-1 with TRBJ1-2; D is ambiguous. Germline values: CDR1 MNHNS, CDR2 SASEGT. Trimming took off 6 bases at V and 3 bases at J, with 11 bases between the two ends. The CDR3 is 13 residues long. Here the CDR3 DNA reads TGTGCCAGCAGAACAGTGAATTACTATGGCTACACCTTC. This encodes CASRTVNYYGYTF.

This clonotype was observed a handful of times. V is TRBV5-6 and J is TRBJ1-2, with 8 bases aligning to TRBD1. Germline V CDR1 and CDR2: SGHDT, YYEEEE. The V segment lost 3 bases and the J segment 1 base; nucleotides outside the gene matches: 5. CDR3 length: 15 amino acids. The CDR3 DNA reads as TGTGCCAGCAGCTCGGGACAGGAGATTAACTATGGCTACACCTTC. Translation gives CASSSGQEINYGYTF. The full variable domain, its missing parts supplied by reference TRBV5-6 and TRBJ1-2, is DAGVTQSPTHLIKTRGQQVTLRCSPKSGHDTVSWYQQALGQGPQFIFQYYEEEERQRGNFPDRFSGHQFPNYSSELNVNALLLGDSALYLCASSSGQEINYGYTFGSGTRLTVV.

In this sample, this clonotype is medium-sized. In DNA form, the CDR3 reads TGTGCCAGCAGCCCCCTGAGGGGGAACACTGAAGCTTTCTTT. Its translation is CASSPLRGNTEAFF. The chain combines TRBV7-3 with TRBJ1-1; D is perhaps TRBD1 (5 bases). Deletions cut 5 bases from V and 1 base from J, with 11 bases between. The CDR3 totals 14 residues. Germline V gene lookup returns CDR1 SGHTA and CDR2 FQGTGA.